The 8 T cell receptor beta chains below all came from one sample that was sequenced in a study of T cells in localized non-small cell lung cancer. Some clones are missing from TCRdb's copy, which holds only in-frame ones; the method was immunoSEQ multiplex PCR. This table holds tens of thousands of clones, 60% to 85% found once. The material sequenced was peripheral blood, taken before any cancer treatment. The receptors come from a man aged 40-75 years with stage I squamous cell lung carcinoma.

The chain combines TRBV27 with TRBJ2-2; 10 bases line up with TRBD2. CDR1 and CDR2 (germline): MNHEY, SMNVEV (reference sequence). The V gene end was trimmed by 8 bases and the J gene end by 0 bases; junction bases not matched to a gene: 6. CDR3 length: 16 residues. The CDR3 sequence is CASRAGGNTNTGELFF. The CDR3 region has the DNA TGTGCCAGCCGAGCGGGGGGGAATACGAACACCGGGGAGCTGTTTTTT.

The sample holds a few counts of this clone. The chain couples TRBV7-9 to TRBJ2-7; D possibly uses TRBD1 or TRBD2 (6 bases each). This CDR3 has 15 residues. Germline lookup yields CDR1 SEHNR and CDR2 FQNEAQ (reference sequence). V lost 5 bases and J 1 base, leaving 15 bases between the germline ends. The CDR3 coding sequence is TGTGCCAGCAGCCTAAGGGGGGCCAATTCCTACGAGCAGTACTTC. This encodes CASSLRGANSYEQYF.

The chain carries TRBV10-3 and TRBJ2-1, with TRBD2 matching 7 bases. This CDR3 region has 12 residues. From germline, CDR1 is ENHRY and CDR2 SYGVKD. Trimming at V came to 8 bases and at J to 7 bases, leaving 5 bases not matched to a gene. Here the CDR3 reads CAISQRGNEQFF. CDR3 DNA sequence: TGTGCCATCTCCCAGCGGGGTAATGAGCAGTTCTTC.

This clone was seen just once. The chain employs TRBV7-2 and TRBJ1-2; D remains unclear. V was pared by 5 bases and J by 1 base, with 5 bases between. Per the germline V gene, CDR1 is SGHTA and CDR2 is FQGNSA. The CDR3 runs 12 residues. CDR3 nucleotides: TGTGCCAGCAGCGGAGTTAACTATGGCTACACCTTC. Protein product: CASSGVNYGYTF. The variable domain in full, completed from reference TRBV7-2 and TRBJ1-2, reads GAGVSQSPSNKVTEKGKDVELRCDPISGHTALYWYRQSLGQGLEFLIYFQGNSAPDKSGLPSDRFSAERTGGSVSTLTIQRTQQEDSAVYLCASSGVNYGYTFGSGTRLTVV.

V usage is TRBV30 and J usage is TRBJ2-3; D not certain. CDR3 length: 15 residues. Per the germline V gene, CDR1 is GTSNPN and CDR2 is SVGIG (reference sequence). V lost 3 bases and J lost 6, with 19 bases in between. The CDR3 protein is CAWSRLDAAGDTQYF. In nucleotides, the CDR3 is TGTGCCTGGAGCCGCCTGGACGCCGCTGGGGATACGCAGTATTTT.

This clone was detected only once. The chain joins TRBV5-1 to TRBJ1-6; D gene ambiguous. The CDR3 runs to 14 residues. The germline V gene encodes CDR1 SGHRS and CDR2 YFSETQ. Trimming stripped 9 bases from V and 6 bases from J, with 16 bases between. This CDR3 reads CATQEGWGNSPLHF. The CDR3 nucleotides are TGCGCCACCCAGGAGGGATGGGGTAATTCACCCCTCCACTTT.

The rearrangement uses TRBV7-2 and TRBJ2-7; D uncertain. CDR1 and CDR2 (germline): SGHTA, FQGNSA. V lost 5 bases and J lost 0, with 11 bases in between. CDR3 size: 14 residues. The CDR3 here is CASSMSEASYEQYF. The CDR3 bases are TGTGCCAGCAGCATGTCAGAGGCCTCCTACGAGCAGTACTTC. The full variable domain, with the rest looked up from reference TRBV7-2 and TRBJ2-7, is GAGVSQSPSNKVTEKGKDVELRCDPISGHTALYWYRQSLGQGLEFLIYFQGNSAPDKSGLPSDRFSAERTGGSVSTLTIQRTQQEDSAVYLCASSMSEASYEQYFGPGTRLTVT.

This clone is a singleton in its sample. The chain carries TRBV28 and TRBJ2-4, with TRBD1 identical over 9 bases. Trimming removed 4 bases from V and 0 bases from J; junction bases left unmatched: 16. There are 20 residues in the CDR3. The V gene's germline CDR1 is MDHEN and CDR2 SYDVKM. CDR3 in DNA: TGTGCCAGCAGTTCTTTCTCCGGGACAGGGACCACAATAGCCAAAAACATTCAGTACTTC. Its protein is CASSSFSGTGTTIAKNIQYF. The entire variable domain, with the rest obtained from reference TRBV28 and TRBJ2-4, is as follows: DVKVTQSSRYLVKRTGEKVFLECVQDMDHENMFWYRQDPGLGLRLIYFSYDVKMKEKGDIPEGYSVSREKKERFSLILESASTNQTSMYLCASSSFSGTGTTIAKNIQYFGAGTRLSVL.